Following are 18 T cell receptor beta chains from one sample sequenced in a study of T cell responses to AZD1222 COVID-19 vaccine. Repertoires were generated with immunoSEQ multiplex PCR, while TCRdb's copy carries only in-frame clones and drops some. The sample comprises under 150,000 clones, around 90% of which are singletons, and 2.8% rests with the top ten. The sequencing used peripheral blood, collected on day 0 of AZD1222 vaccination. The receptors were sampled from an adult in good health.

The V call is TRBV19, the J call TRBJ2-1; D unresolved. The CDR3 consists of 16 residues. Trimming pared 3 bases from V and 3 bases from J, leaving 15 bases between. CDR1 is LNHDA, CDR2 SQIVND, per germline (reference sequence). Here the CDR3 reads CASSISSRHYYNEQFF. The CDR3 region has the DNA TGTGCCAGTAGTATCAGTAGCAGACACTACTACAATGAGCAGTTCTTC.

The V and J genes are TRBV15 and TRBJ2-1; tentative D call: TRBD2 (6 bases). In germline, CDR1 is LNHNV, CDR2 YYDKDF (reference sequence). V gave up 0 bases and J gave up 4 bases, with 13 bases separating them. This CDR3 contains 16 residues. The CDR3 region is CATSRDRAGEYNEQFF. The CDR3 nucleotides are TGTGCCACCAGCAGAGATAGAGCGGGTGAATACAATGAGCAGTTCTTC.

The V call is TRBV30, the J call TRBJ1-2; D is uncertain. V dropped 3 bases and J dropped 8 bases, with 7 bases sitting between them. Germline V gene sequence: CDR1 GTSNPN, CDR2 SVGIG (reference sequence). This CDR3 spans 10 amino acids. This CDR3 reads CAWREEGYTF. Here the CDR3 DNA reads TGTGCCTGGAGAGAAGAAGGCTACACCTTC.

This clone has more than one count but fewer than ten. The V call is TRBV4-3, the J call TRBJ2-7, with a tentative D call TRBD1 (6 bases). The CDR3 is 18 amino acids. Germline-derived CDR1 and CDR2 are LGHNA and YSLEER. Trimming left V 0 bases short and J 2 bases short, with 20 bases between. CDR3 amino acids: CASSQEFRYRDTPYEQYF. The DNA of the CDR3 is TGCGCCAGCAGCCAAGAATTTCGGTATCGGGACACCCCCTACGAGCAGTACTTC.

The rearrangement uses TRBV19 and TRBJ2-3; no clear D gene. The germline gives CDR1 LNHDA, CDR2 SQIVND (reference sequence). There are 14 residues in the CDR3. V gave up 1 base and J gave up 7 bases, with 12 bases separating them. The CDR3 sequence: CASSIGALGNTQYF. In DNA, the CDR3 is TGTGCCAGTAGTATAGGAGCTCTTGGAAATACGCAGTATTTT. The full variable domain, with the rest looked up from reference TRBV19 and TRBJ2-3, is DGGITQSPKYLFRKEGQNVTLSCEQNLNHDAMYWYRQDPGQGLRLIYYSQIVNDFQKGDIAEGYSVSREKKESFPLTVTSAQKNPTAFYLCASSIGALGNTQYFGPGTRLTVL.

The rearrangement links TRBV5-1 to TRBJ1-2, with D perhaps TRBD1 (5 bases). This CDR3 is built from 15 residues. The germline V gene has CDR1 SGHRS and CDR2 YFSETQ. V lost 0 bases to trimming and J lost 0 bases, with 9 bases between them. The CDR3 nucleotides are TGCGCCAGCAGCTTGGTGGTGGGGGCTAACTATGGCTACACCTTC. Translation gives CASSLVVGANYGYTF.

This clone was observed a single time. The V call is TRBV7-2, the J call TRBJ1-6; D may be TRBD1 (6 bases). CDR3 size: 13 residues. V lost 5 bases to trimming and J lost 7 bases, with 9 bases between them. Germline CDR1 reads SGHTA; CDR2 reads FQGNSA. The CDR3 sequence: CASSHRANSPLHF. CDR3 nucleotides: TGTGCCAGCAGCCACAGGGCAAATTCACCCCTCCACTTT.

Written as DNA, the CDR3 is TGTGCCAGTAGTATCAGGAGCGGAGCAAATCAGCCCCAGCATTTT. Amino acids: CASSIRSGANQPQHF. This chain connects TRBV19 to TRBJ1-5; D uncertain. CDR3 size: 15 residues. V was cut by 3 bases and J by 4 bases, with 13 bases left in between. Germline V CDR1 and CDR2: LNHDA, SQIVND (reference sequence).

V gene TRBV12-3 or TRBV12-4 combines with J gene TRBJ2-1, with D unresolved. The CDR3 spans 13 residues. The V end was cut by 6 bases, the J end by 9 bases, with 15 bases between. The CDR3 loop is CASSPVVLSEQFF. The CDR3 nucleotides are TGTGCCAGCAGCCCAGTCGTTTTGAGTGAGCAGTTCTTC.

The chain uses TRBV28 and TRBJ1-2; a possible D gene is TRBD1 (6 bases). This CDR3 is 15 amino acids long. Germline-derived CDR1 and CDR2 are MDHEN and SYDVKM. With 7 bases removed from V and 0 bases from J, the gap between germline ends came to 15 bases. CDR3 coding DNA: TGTGCCAGCAACTCAAGGGGGGGAGCTAACTATGGCTACACCTTC. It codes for CASNSRGGANYGYTF.

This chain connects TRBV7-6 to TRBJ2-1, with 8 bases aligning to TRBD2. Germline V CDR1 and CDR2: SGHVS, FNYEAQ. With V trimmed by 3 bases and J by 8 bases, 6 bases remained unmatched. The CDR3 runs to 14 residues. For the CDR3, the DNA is TGTGCCAGCAGCTTGAAACTAGCGGCCGATGAGCAGTTCTTC. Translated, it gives CASSLKLAADEQFF.

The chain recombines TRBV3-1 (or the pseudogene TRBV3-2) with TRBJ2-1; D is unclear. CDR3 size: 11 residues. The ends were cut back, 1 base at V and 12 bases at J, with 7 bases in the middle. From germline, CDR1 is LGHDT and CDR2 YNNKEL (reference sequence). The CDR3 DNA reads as TGTGCCAGCAGCCAAGGCCTGGGGCAGTTCTTC. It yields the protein CASSQGLGQFF.

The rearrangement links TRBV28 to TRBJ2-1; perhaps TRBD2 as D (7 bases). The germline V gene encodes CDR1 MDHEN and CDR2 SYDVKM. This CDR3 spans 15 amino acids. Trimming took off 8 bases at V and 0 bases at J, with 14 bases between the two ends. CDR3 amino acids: CASLRGASSYNEQFF. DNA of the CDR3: TGTGCCAGCCTACGGGGGGCTAGCTCCTACAATGAGCAGTTCTTC. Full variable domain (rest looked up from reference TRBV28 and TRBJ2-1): DVKVTQSSRYLVKRTGEKVFLECVQDMDHENMFWYRQDPGLGLRLIYFSYDVKMKEKGDIPEGYSVSREKKERFSLILESASTNQTSMYLCASLRGASSYNEQFFGPGTRLTVL.

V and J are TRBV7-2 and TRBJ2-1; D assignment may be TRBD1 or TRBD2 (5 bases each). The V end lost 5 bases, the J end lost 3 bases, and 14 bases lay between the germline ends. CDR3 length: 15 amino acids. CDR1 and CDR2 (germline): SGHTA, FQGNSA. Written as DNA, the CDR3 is TGTGCCAGCAGCCGGGACGGATCCTACTACAATGAGCAGTTCTTC. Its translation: CASSRDGSYYNEQFF.

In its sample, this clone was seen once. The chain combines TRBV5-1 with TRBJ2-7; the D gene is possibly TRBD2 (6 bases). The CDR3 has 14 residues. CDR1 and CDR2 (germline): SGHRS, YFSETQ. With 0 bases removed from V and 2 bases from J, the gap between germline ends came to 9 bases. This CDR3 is CASSLGPGAYEQYF. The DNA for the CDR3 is TGCGCCAGCAGCTTGGGCCCGGGGGCCTACGAGCAGTACTTC. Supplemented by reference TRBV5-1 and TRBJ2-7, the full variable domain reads KAGVTQTPRYLIKTRGQQVTLSCSPISGHRSVSWYQQTPGQGLQFLFEYFSETQRNKGNFPGRFSGRQFSNSRSEMNVSTLELGDSALYLCASSLGPGAYEQYFGPGTRLTVT.

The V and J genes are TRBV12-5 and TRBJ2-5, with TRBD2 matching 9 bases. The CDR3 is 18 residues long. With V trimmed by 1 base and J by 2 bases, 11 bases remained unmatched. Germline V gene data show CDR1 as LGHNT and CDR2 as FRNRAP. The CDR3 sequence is CASGLAWFGLALQETQYF. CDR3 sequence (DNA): TGTGCTAGTGGTTTGGCCTGGTTTGGACTAGCGTTACAAGAGACCCAGTACTTC.

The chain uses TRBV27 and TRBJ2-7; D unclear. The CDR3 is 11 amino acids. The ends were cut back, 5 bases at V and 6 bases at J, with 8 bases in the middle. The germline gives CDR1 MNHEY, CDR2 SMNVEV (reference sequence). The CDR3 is CASSNRLEQYF. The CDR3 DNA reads TGTGCCAGCAGTAACAGACTCGAGCAGTACTTC.

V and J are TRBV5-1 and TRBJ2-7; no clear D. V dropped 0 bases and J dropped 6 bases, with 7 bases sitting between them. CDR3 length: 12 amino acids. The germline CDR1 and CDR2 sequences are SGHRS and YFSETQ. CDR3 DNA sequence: TGCGCCAGCAGCTTGGCCCAAGGCGAGCAGTACTTC. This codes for CASSLAQGEQYF.